This T cell receptor beta chain was sequenced in a study of T cell responses to AZD1222 COVID-19 vaccine (dated by TCRdb to the early 2020s). Some background on the complete study: Because spike-specific TCR depth and breadth did not differ between the two schedules, AZD1222 recipients who got a second dose at roughly 4 weeks were pooled with those who got a second dose at roughly 12 weeks. A total of 230 to 250 trial participants underwent TCR sequencing, of whom 207 had received two doses of AZD1222 and around 25 had received two doses of the MenACWY control vaccine. Enrollment into the trials was organized by age into subgroups of 18-55, 56-69 and 70-plus years, and those subgroups contained approximately 150, 30 and 60 TCR-sequenced participants, respectively.

The CDR3 holds 14 amino acids from the cysteine to the phenylalanine. The kept DNA is CDR3 alone, 42 bases in frame from the first base. Based on the germline V gene, the CDR1 and CDR2 sequences are SGHRS and YFSETQ. V loses 0 bases of germline sequence and J loses 2 bases, and the interval between the two ends is 9 bases. According to the study, the label for this sample's time point signals: baseline before first vaccination. Samples from vaccinated people were obtained from the UK trials COV001 and COV002, which included a single-blind randomized controlled phase 2/3 trial of AZD1222 (ChAdOx1 nCoV-19) in healthy adults. For TCRbeta chain sequencing, PBMC samples from trial participants were taken at day 0 and at day 28 after the second dose. Remarks on this clone: It lacks a known antigen. No base qualities exist here, and no much larger clone lies one base off it.

The CDR3 regions of human TCRbeta chains were analyzed by immunosequencing. Regarding the original processing steps: Repertoire TCRs were matched against a reference library of SARS-CoV-2-specific TCRs generated with the MIRA antigen-specificity platform. Breadth was defined as the fraction of unique TCRs that were SARS-CoV-2-associated, and depth was defined as the fraction of total T cells that were SARS-CoV-2-associated. Each spike-specific TCR was assigned to its reactive spike region and to a CD4 or CD8 class using the MIRA data. Log10-transformed breadth and depth values were compared by one-way ANOVA with Sidak's multiple comparisons tests. Held by TCRdb, this immuneACCESS table contains in-frame sequences only and omits some clones. Under half of the omission traces to an unresolved V gene where checked; the cause of the rest is unknown. Clone size and V and J calls were adopted from that table, with D and trimming inferred from the DNA. The sample has some 96,000 clones on record, approximately 88% of them singletons. Of the sample, approximately 2.8% falls within the top ten clones.

General study outcomes and caveats: In the small 56-69-year group, the increase in depth fell short of significance, most likely because of low power. CD4 TCRs associated with the vaccine covered the entire spike protein, and the dominant responses were in regions 160-218 and 743-854. Participants were mostly white British and included more females than males, and it was suggested by the authors that clonal diversity may have been underestimated. No day 14 peak-response samples were available, so repertoires were characterized only after the peak T cell response. Conclusions about previously exposed vaccinees were limited because only 6 or 7 AZD1222 recipients were SARS-CoV-2 seropositive at baseline. Spike-specific TCR breadth and depth rose significantly after two AZD1222 doses compared with day 0 and with MenACWY recipients. Epitopes outside the regions mutated in the B.1.351 and B.1.1.7 variants were reportedly recognized by nearly half of the unique spike-specific TCRs.

The source material was peripheral blood, sampled on day 0 of AZD1222 vaccination. The chain links TRBV5-1 with TRBJ2-7; the D region possibly corresponds to TRBD1 (5 bases align). This receptor was identified in an adult in good health. The nucleotide sequence is given as TGCGCCAGCAGCTTGGCACAGGAACCCTACGAGCAGTACTTC. Its protein is CASSLAQEPYEQYF.